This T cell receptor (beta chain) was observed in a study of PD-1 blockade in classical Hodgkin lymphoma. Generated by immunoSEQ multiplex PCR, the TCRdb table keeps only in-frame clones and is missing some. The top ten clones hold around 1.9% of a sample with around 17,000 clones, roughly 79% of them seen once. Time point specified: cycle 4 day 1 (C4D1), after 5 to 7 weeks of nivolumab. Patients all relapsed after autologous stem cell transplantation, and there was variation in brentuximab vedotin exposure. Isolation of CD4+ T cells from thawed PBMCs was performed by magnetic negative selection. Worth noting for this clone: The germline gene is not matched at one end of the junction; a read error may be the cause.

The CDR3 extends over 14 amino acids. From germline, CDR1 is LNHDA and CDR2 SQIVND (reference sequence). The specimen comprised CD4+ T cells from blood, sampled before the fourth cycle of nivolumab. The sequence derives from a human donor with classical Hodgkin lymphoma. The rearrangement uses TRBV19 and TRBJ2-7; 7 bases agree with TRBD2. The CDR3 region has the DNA TGTGCCAGTAGTGTGGCGGGAGTCTCCCACGAGCAGTACTTC. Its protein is CASSVAGVSHEQYF.